This TCR beta chain was recorded in a study of CD8 T cells in Susac syndrome. Study-level results: By the study's own acknowledgment, its TCR sequencing and HLA analysis included relatively few individuals.

This clonotype was recorded only once. The target antigen is unknown. TEMRA cells were enriched by FACS, and CD4+ and CD8+ T cells were negatively isolated. RNA in amounts of 0.5 to 1 ug was reverse transcribed with random hexamers. TCRdb fed the immunoSEQ multiplex PCR reads into MiXCR, producing one record per CDR3 protein. The table includes more than 200,000 distinct CDR3 sequences, just over 90% detected once. The sequenced sample was CD4+ T cells from PBMCs. This clonotype was sampled from a human donor with multiple sclerosis.

The chain's CDR3 is CSASTLTGNTEAFF. Written as DNA, the CDR3 is TGCAGTGCTAGTACACTCACCGGGAACACTGAAGCTTTCTTT. The chain couples TRBV20-1 to TRBJ1-1; D gene uncertain. CDR3 length: 14 residues. The V end lost 3 bases, the J end lost 1 base, and 12 bases lay between the germline ends. Germline loops: CDR1 DFQATT, CDR2 SNEGSKA (reference sequence).